This is a list of T cell receptor beta chains from one sample in a study of naive and memory T cell subsets. Each CDR3 protein gets one entry after TCRdb re-called the UMI-ligation and nested PCR reads with MiXCR. The sample has 140,000 to 150,000 distinct CDR3 sequences, 15% to 20% seen once. The sequenced sample consisted of naive CD4+ T cells from blood. The receptors were gathered from a human donor in good health. The CDR3 runs from the conserved cysteine through the conserved F or W. Fields, in order: D gene, J gene, clone size, V gene, CDR3 protein, CDR3 DNA. A D gene is named only where the DNA matches it firmly. Only some rows state a clone size, as once, few, many or a class for expanded clones.

D: -; J: TRBJ1-4; size: -; V: TRBV7-9; CDR3: CASSLLWRPTNEKLFF; DNA: TGTGCCAGCAGCTTATTGTGGAGGCCAACTAATGAAAAACTGTTTTTT
D: -; J: TRBJ2-1; size: -; V: TRBV7-2; CDR3: CASSPTGGQTYNEQFF; DNA: TGTGCCAGCAGCCCAACCGGGGGACAGACTTACAATGAGCAGTTCTTC
D: TRBD2; J: TRBJ2-5; size: -; V: TRBV5-1; CDR3: CASSPEGLAGPQSETQYF; DNA: TGCGCCAGCAGCCCCGAGGGACTAGCGGGGCCCCAGTCAGAGACCCAGTACTTC
D: -; J: TRBJ2-2; size: -; V: TRBV5-1; CDR3: CASSLGQETGGTGELFF; DNA: TGCGCCAGCAGCTTGGGGCAAGAGACAGGAGGTACCGGGGAGCTGTTTTTT
D: -; J: TRBJ1-1; size: few; V: TRBV10-3; CDR3: CAISGAVLNTEAFF; DNA: TGTGCCATCTCCGGGGCCGTACTGAACACTGAAGCTTTCTTT
D: -; J: TRBJ2-3; size: -; V: TRBV6-1; CDR3: CASSALVSRSTDTQYF; DNA: TGTGCCAGCAGTGCCCTAGTCAGCCGTAGCACAGATACGCAGTATTTT
D: -; J: TRBJ2-1; size: -; V: TRBV5-6; CDR3: CASSLERRLLEQFF; DNA: TGTGCCAGCAGCTTGGAACGGAGGCTACTTGAGCAGTTCTTC
D: -; J: TRBJ1-2; size: -; V: TRBV2; CDR3: CASSGDSPNGYTF; DNA: TGTGCCAGCAGTGGGGACTCCCCAAATGGCTACACCTTC
D: -; J: TRBJ2-7; size: -; V: TRBV6-2/TRBV6-3; CDR3: CASSRAAYEQYF; DNA: TGTGCCAGCAGCCGAGCCGCTTACGAGCAGTACTTC
D: -; J: TRBJ1-1; size: many; V: TRBV7-2; CDR3: CASSSFDRTNTEAFF; DNA: TGTGCCAGCAGCTCGTTTGACAGGACGAACACTGAAGCTTTCTTT